Listed below are T cell receptor beta chains from one sample, sequenced in a study of cytomegalovirus exposure and HLA in healthy donors. Profiled with immunoSEQ multiplex PCR; TCRdb holds only in-frame clones, not every one. The sample has 160,000 or so clones; approximately 90% are singletons. Sequencing was done on a sample of PBMCs. The source of these receptors is a man between 18 and 35 years old in good health and CMV-seronegative. The CDR3 runs from the conserved cysteine through the conserved F or W. Each record gives: J gene, clone size, D gene, V gene, CDR3 DNA, CDR3 protein. D genes are given only for firm matches. Size is stated for part of the rows, as once, few or many counts, or as a class when the clone is expanded.

TRBJ2-2,.,TRBD2,TRBV27,TGTGCCAGCAGTGCAACCGGGACTAGCGGGGGGGCCGGGACCGGGGAGCTGTTTTTT,CASSATGTSGGAGTGELFF
TRBJ1-5,.,.,TRBV4-1,TGCGCCAGCAGCCAAGGGTCCGGGGATCAGCCCCAGCATTTT,CASSQGSGDQPQHF
TRBJ2-2,.,TRBD2,TRBV5-1,TGCGCCAGCAGCTTGATGGCGGGAGAAGGCGCCGGGGAGCTGTTTTTT,CASSLMAGEGAGELFF
TRBJ2-3,.,.,TRBV4-1,TGCGCCAGCAGCCACTTAGGGGGATCTAGCACAGATACGCAGTATTTT,CASSHLGGSSTDTQYF
TRBJ1-4,.,.,TRBV30,TGTGCCTGGAGTGTAGGCAGGATTAATGAAAAACTGTTTTTT,CAWSVGRINEKLFF
TRBJ1-2,.,.,TRBV4-1,TGCGCCAGCAGCCCCCCGGTCCACTATGGCTACACCTTC,CASSPPVHYGYTF
TRBJ2-2,few,.,TRBV19,TGTGCCAGTACCGACCGCAGGGGTCGTTGGACCGGGGAGCTGTTTTTT,CASTDRRGRWTGELFF
TRBJ2-4,.,TRBD1,TRBV5-1,TGCGCCAGCAGCGCGTGGACAGGTCCTAAAAACATTCAGTACTTC,CASSAWTGPKNIQYF
TRBJ1-1,.,.,TRBV19,TGTGCCAGTACCGCGGGGACGGGGACTGAAGCTTTCTTT,CASTAGTGTEAFF
TRBJ1-5,.,.,TRBV6-5,TGTGCCAGCAGTTGGAGTCCGATCAATCAGCCCCAGCATTTT,CASSWSPINQPQHF
TRBJ1-5,.,.,TRBV7-8,TGTGCCAGCAGCAGCGGGGGGGGTCAGCCCCAGCATTTT,CASSSGGGQPQHF
TRBJ1-5,.,.,TRBV5-6,TGTGCCAGCAGCACACAGGGAGCAGGGCTAATACATCAGCCCCAGCATTTT,CASSTQGAGLIHQPQHF
TRBJ1-2,.,TRBD1,TRBV5-1,TGCGCCAGCAGGAACAAGACAGGGGATGGCTATGGCTACACCTTC,CASRNKTGDGYGYTF
TRBJ2-2,many,.,TRBV19,TGTGCCAGTTACCCCGGGACAACGAACACCGGGGAGCTGTTTTTT,CASYPGTTNTGELFF
TRBJ2-7,.,.,TRBV21-1,TGTGCCAGCAGCACTTCTCGGGGGATTCCCCTCGAGCAGTACTTC,CASSTSRGIPLEQYF
TRBJ1-2,.,.,TRBV6-1,TGTGCCAGCAGTGAAGATAACGGGAGACACTATGGCTACACCTTC,CASSEDNGRHYGYTF
TRBJ1-4,.,.,TRBV6-1,TGTGCCAGCAGTGAAATCGGACAGAATGAAAAACTGTTTTTT,CASSEIGQNEKLFF
TRBJ1-2,.,TRBD1,TRBV28,TGTGCCAGCAGTTCCTCCGACAGGGGGCCTGGCACCTTC,CASSSSDRGPGTF
TRBJ1-4,.,TRBD1,TRBV5-1,TGCGCCAGCAGCATCGGGACAGGATGGGAAAAACTGTTTTTT,CASSIGTGWEKLFF
TRBJ2-3,.,.,TRBV7-2,TGTGCCAGCAGCTCCCGGGGGGATACGCAGTATTTT,CASSSRGDTQYF
TRBJ1-1,.,TRBD1,TRBV9,TGTGCCAGCAGCGTTAGACAGGGGGCCGGGGCTGAAGCTTTCTTT,CASSVRQGAGAEAFF
TRBJ1-1,.,TRBD1,TRBV6-6,TGTGCCAGCAACCTACTTCGGCAGGGGGGGAACACTGAAGCTTTCTTT,CASNLLRQGGNTEAFF
TRBJ2-2,.,.,TRBV5-6,TGTGCCAGCAGCTCCCTTCTAGAGGGAACCGGGGAGCTGTTTTTT,CASSSLLEGTGELFF
TRBJ1-5,.,.,TRBV6-1,TGTGCCAGCAAAATACAGCCTTATAGCAATCAGCCCCAGCATTTT,CASKIQPYSNQPQHF
TRBJ2-7,.,.,TRBV11-1,TGTGCCAGCAGCTTAGCGGCCGCCTTCAGCTCCTACGAGCAGTACTTC,CASSLAAAFSSYEQYF
TRBJ2-7,.,.,TRBV6-1,TGTGCCAGCAGTGAAGTGTCTCTGTCCTCCTACGAGCAGTACTTC,CASSEVSLSSYEQYF
TRBJ2-1,.,.,TRBV6-5,TGTGCCAGCAGTTTAGTGGAGAGCTCCTACAATGAGCAGTTCTTC,CASSLVESSYNEQFF
TRBJ2-3,.,.,TRBV13,TGTGCCAGCAGCTTTGGCGGGCTCACAGATACGCAGTATTTT,CASSFGGLTDTQYF
TRBJ2-3,.,.,TRBV27,TGTGCCAGCAGTTTGACCGGGCAGGGGTTGGATACGCAGTATTTT,CASSLTGQGLDTQYF
TRBJ1-1,.,.,TRBV19,TGTGCCAGTAGTATCTGGGGCGGGGGGACTGAAGCTTTCTTT,CASSIWGGGTEAFF
TRBJ1-6,.,.,TRBV5-5,TGTGCCAGCAGCTTGGTGCACAGCTATAATTCACCCCTCCACTTT,CASSLVHSYNSPLHF
TRBJ2-7,.,TRBD2,TRBV2,TGTGCCAGCAGTGGGACTAGCGGCTACGAGCAGTACTTC,CASSGTSGYEQYF
TRBJ2-5,.,TRBD2,TRBV5-1,TGCGCCAGCACCCAGACTAGCGGGAGGGCGGAGACCCAGTACTTC,CASTQTSGRAETQYF
TRBJ2-1,.,.,TRBV28,TGTGCCAGCAGTTTCCGGACGGACTCACCCTACAATGAGCAGTTCTTC,CASSFRTDSPYNEQFF
TRBJ1-6,.,.,TRBV30,TGTGCCTGGAGCAGGGTTACATCACCCCTCCACTTT,CAWSRVTSPLHF
TRBJ2-7,.,.,TRBV2,TGTGCCAGCAGCTCCGGACAGAGTTCCTACGAGCAGTACTTC,CASSSGQSSYEQYF
TRBJ1-5,.,.,TRBV28,TGTGCCAGCACCCTATGGGGGGGAAATCAGCCCCAGCATTTT,CASTLWGGNQPQHF
TRBJ2-2,.,.,TRBV28,TGTGCCAGCAGTTTTCGGGGATCTCCCGGGGAGCTGTTTTTT,CASSFRGSPGELFF
TRBJ2-3,.,.,TRBV6-1,TGTGCCAGCAGTGAAAGCCGAGGACTGAGCGATACGCAGTATTTT,CASSESRGLSDTQYF
TRBJ1-2,.,.,TRBV27,TGTGCCAGCAGTTTCCAGGGAACTAACTATGGCTACACCTTC,CASSFQGTNYGYTF
TRBJ2-1,once,TRBD2,TRBV11-3,TGTGCCAGCAGTCTTAGACTAGCGGGAAAATACAATGAGCAGTTCTTC,CASSLRLAGKYNEQFF
TRBJ2-5,.,TRBD2,TRBV4-3,TGCGCCAGCAGCCCAACCTGGACTAGCGGCTGGGAGACCCAGTACTTC,CASSPTWTSGWETQYF
TRBJ1-1,once,.,TRBV5-1,TGCGCCAGCAGCCTGGAGTACGGGACAACGAACACTGAAGCTTTCTTT,CASSLEYGTTNTEAFF
TRBJ2-7,.,TRBD2,TRBV5-4,TGTGCCAGCAGCTTGATGGGAGGGCCCCCAGAGCAGTACTTC,CASSLMGGPPEQYF
TRBJ2-1,.,TRBD2,TRBV5-1,TGCGCCAGCAGCTGGCAGGGACTAGCGGGGGGAATACACAATGAGCAGTTCTTC,CASSWQGLAGGIHNEQFF
TRBJ2-7,.,.,TRBV27,TGTGCCAGCAGTTTTGGAGTGGCTAGCGAGCAGTACTTC,CASSFGVASEQYF
TRBJ2-5,.,.,TRBV11-2,TGTGCCAGCAGCTTAGTCAGAGAGACCCAGTACTTC,CASSLVRETQYF
TRBJ1-5,.,.,TRBV5-1,TGCGCCAGCAGCTCGAGCTTGGGGCCGAATCAGCCCCAGCATTTT,CASSSSLGPNQPQHF
TRBJ1-2,.,TRBD1,TRBV9,TGTGCCAGCAGCGTAGACAGGGGGCGGAGAGGCTACACCTTC,CASSVDRGRRGYTF
TRBJ1-5,.,TRBD1,TRBV6-5,TGTGCCAGCAGCCGCGACAGGGTAGGTCAGCCCCAGCATTTT,CASSRDRVGQPQHF